This T cell receptor beta chain was obtained from a study of OX40 agonist ivuxolimab in advanced cancers. Study overall: Patients received ivuxolimab, an agonistic anti-OX40 (CD134) antibody.

This CDR3 has 17 amino acids. Only in-frame clones appear in the TCRdb table, and some are missing; sequencing was by immunoSEQ multiplex PCR. The sample contains approximately 89,000 clones, approximately 88% of which appear only once. Autoimmune disease history or systemic immunosuppression meant exclusion. The material sequenced was CD4+ or CD8+ T cells sorted from blood, taken in a trial of the OX40 agonist ivuxolimab. The receptor was isolated from an adult with an advanced solid tumor such as melanoma, head and neck, liver or kidney cancer. This rearrangement joins TRBV6-7 to TRBJ2-5; possible D gene TRBD2, 7 bases. Near its end, the DNA agrees better with TRBJ2-7, so the J call may be wrong. TRBV6-7 is noted as an ORF with a role that remains uncertain. CDR3 in DNA: TGTGCCAGCCCCCCGAGTGGGGGGGCCGAAACGGATTACGAGCAGTACTTC. This encodes CASPPSGGAETDYEQYF.